Following are 24 T cell receptor beta chains from one sample sequenced in a study of blood T cells in healthy people across ages. Primed by a sample-barcoded 5' primer and a J-beta primer mix, a second PCR proceeded for 7 to 11 cycles. TCRdb independently ran MiXCR on the 5' RACE reads; one entry per CDR3 protein. The profile covers about a million distinct CDR3 sequences, with around two fifths appearing a single time and roughly 14% taken by the ten largest. Sequencing input: blood. Receptors originate from a man younger than 30 in good health.

This clonotype was detected a few times. The chain combines TRBV6-1 with TRBJ1-2; tentatively, D is TRBD1 (5 bases). The length of the CDR3 is 15 residues. V dropped 8 bases and J dropped 2 bases, with 18 bases sitting between them. Germline CDR1 and CDR2: MNHNS and SASEGT. The CDR3 sequence: CASRLSSRQNYGYTF. CDR3 coding DNA: TGTGCCAGCCGCCTGAGTTCTAGACAGAACTATGGCTACACCTTC.

The chain combines TRBV12-3 or TRBV12-4 with TRBJ2-5; 11 bases agree with TRBD2. The junction had 18 bases not matched to a gene; V was cut back by 7 bases and J by 11 bases. This CDR3 has 16 amino acids. The DNA for the CDR3 is TGTGCCAGCACCAACCCCCTAGCGGGGGGCAACAATGAGCAGTACTTC. Translating gives CASTNPLAGGNNEQYF.

V gene TRBV20-1 combines with J gene TRBJ1-5; TRBD1 matches 7 bases. The ends lost 6 bases at V and 7 bases at J; junction bases unmatched: 12. Per the germline V gene, CDR1 is DFQATT and CDR2 is SNEGSKA (reference sequence). This CDR3 is 14 amino acids long. The CDR3 region is CSAGGDSPVQPQHF. The CDR3, as DNA: TGCAGTGCGGGAGGGGACAGCCCCGTCCAGCCCCAGCATTTT.

The table lists this clonotype with many counts. The chain uses TRBV12-3 or TRBV12-4 and TRBJ1-4; TRBD1 might be the D (5 bases). The V and J ends lost 5 bases and 7 bases respectively, with 17 bases between them. The CDR3 is 15 residues long. The CDR3 DNA reads as TGTGCCAGCAGTCCTGGGGACTCCCCGGGTGAAAAACTGTTTTTT. This encodes CASSPGDSPGEKLFF.

In this sample, this clonotype turned up many times. The gene calls are TRBV24-1 and TRBJ2-3; D possibly corresponds to TRBD2 (5 bases). V was pared by 3 bases and J by 2 bases, with 20 bases between. The germline gives CDR1 KGHDR, CDR2 SFDVKD. This CDR3 is built from 18 residues. CDR3 coding DNA: TGTGCCACCAGTGATCCTTACGGGAACCACCCTAACACAGATACGCAGTATTTT. Translated: CATSDPYGNHPNTDTQYF.

This clonotype was seen more than once but under ten times. The chain employs TRBV7-2 and TRBJ1-1; 7 positions match TRBD1. This CDR3 is 12 amino acids long. The junction had 3 bases not matched to a gene; V was cut back by 4 bases and J by 7 bases. Looked up from germline, CDR1 is SGHTA and CDR2 is FQGNSA. The CDR3 DNA follows: TGTGCCAGCAGCTCTCCAGGGGGTGAAGCTTTCTTT. Protein product: CASSSPGGEAFF.

The J gene is TRBJ2-1, the V gene TRBV27; 7 nucleotides line up with TRBD1. Looked up from germline, CDR1 is MNHEY and CDR2 is SMNVEV (reference sequence). This CDR3 region has 16 residues. Losses at the gene ends were 6 bases for V and 12 bases for J; bases not matched to a gene: 20. This CDR3 is CASRQTWDSLSYGQFF. CDR3 DNA: TGTGCCAGCAGGCAAACCTGGGACAGCCTCTCTTATGGGCAGTTCTTC.

The V gene is TRBV25-1, the J gene TRBJ1-2, with D possibly TRBD1 on 6 matching bases. CDR1 is MGHDK, CDR2 SYGVNS, per germline. Trimming removed 4 bases at V and 4 bases at J, with 16 bases between. This CDR3 spans 15 amino acids. In nucleotides, the CDR3 is TGTGCCAGCAGTGGGTCGAACAGGGCCGGCTATGGCTACACCTTC. This codes for CASSGSNRAGYGYTF.

There are a few counts of this clonotype. The V and J genes are TRBV6-6 and TRBJ1-2; D is possibly TRBD1 (6 bases). The CDR3 length is 14 residues. V shed 5 bases and J shed 8 bases, with 18 bases lying between them. The V gene's germline CDR1 is MNHNY and CDR2 SVGAGI (reference sequence). The CDR3 spells CASSDDTGIGGYTF. The CDR3 DNA follows: TGTGCCAGCAGTGATGACACAGGGATAGGAGGCTACACCTTC.

J is TRBJ2-4 and V is TRBV10-3; the D call may be TRBD1 or TRBD2 (5 bases each). CDR3 length equals 14 residues. V was shortened by 0 bases and J by 8 bases, with 11 bases between the two germline ends. Germline-derived CDR1 and CDR2 are ENHRY and SYGVKD. The CDR3 coding sequence is TGTGCCATCAGTGAGTCGGGACCATCCCACATTCAGTACTTC. Translation gives CAISESGPSHIQYF.

This clonotype was seen a few times. V usage is TRBV3-1 and J usage is TRBJ1-2; no clear D gene. Trimming cost V 0 bases and J 5 bases, with 10 bases left between them. The germline V gene has CDR1 LGHDT and CDR2 YNNKEL (reference sequence). This CDR3 contains 14 residues. The CDR3 DNA follows: TGTGCCAGCAGCCAAGAAGGCCTGAGATATGGCTACACCTTC. It translates to CASSQEGLRYGYTF.

This clonotype appeared a few times. This chain uses TRBV30 with TRBJ2-7; 10 bases fit TRBD1. Germline-derived CDR1 and CDR2 are GTSNPN and SVGIG (reference sequence). V dropped 2 bases and J dropped 3; count of bases not matched to a gene: 1. The CDR3 sequence is 13 residues long. The CDR3 sequence is CAWSWTGGYEQYF. DNA for the CDR3: TGTGCCTGGAGTTGGACAGGGGGCTACGAGCAGTACTTC.

The rearrangement uses TRBV10-3 and TRBJ1-2; 7 bases are shared with TRBD1. Trimming cost V 5 bases and J 3 bases; bases outside gene matches: 6. The CDR3 extends over 14 amino acids. Germline V CDR1 and CDR2: ENHRY, SYGVKD. The CDR3 nucleotides read TGTGCCATCAGTCCAAACACAGGGGACTATGGCTACACCTTC. Protein sequence: CAISPNTGDYGYTF.

The V and J genes are TRBV4-3 and TRBJ2-1; D uncertain. Trimming removed 2 bases at V and 7 bases at J, with 9 bases between. The germline gives CDR1 LGHNA, CDR2 YSLEER. The CDR3 consists of 13 residues. The CDR3 loop reads CASSQQWWNEQFF. The CDR3 bases are TGCGCCAGCAGCCAACAATGGTGGAATGAGCAGTTCTTC.

The chain combines TRBV5-1 with TRBJ1-6; tentative D call: TRBD1 (5 bases). This CDR3 spans 16 amino acids. The germline V gene encodes CDR1 SGHRS and CDR2 YFSETQ. Trimming pared 0 bases from V and 4 bases from J, leaving 11 bases between. The CDR3 bases are TGCGCCAGCAGCTTGGCCGTGAGGGGTTATAATTCACCCCTCCACTTT. It encodes CASSLAVRGYNSPLHF. Together with reference TRBV5-1 and TRBJ1-6, the CDR3 gives the full variable domain: KAGVTQTPRYLIKTRGQQVTLSCSPISGHRSVSWYQQTPGQGLQFLFEYFSETQRNKGNFPGRFSGRQFSNSRSEMNVSTLELGDSALYLCASSLAVRGYNSPLHFGNGTRLTVT.

This clonotype was counted a few times. CDR3 sequence (DNA): TGCGCCAGCAGCCAAGATAGGACTCCACTCACAGATACGCAGTATTTT. It codes for CASSQDRTPLTDTQYF. The genes are TRBV4-3 and TRBJ2-3; possibly TRBD2 for D (5 bases). CDR3 length equals 16 residues. V lost 0 bases, J lost 2 bases, and 12 bases lay in between. Germline V gene data show CDR1 as LGHNA and CDR2 as YSLEER.

In this sample, this clonotype turned up a few times. This sequence joins TRBV5-1 and TRBJ2-3, with D unclear. The germline V and J ends were trimmed by 7 bases and 4 bases, with 16 bases remaining between them. The germline gives CDR1 SGHRS, CDR2 YFSETQ. CDR3 length: 14 residues. CDR3 sequence: CASSNKLGPDTQYF. The CDR3 coding sequence is TGCGCCAGCTCGAACAAGCTGGGCCCAGATACGCAGTATTTT.

Only a few counts were recorded for this clonotype. The CDR3 DNA reads TGTGCCAGCAGCTTAGAGGGAGTGCTCCTGACTTTC. It encodes CASSLEGVLLTF. The chain links TRBV9 to TRBJ2-6, with D perhaps matching TRBD2 (5 bases). CDR1 and CDR2 from the germline V gene are SGDLS and YYNGEE. Trimming pared 4 bases from V and 14 bases from J, leaving 13 bases between. The CDR3 has 12 residues.

This clonotype was counted between two and nine times. This rearrangement joins TRBV10-3 to TRBJ2-3, with 9 positions matching TRBD2. CDR3 length equals 16 residues. Germline CDR1 ENHRY, CDR2 SYGVKD. Trimming removed 2 bases from V and 3 bases from J; junction bases left unmatched: 6. In DNA, the CDR3 is TGTGCCATCAGTGAGAGGGTAGCGGGGGCTACAGATACGCAGTATTTT. The encoded protein is CAISERVAGATDTQYF.

There are a few counts of this clonotype. The rearrangement joins TRBV2 to TRBJ2-7; no reliable D call. CDR3 length: 14 residues. Looked up from germline, CDR1 is SNHLY and CDR2 is FYNNEI. V lost 4 bases and J 3 bases, leaving 13 bases between the germline ends. The CDR3 DNA is TGTGCCAGCAGTGTAAGGGCGTTCGTCTACGAGCAGTACTTC. Amino acid sequence: CASSVRAFVYEQYF.

This clonotype was counted only a few times. This chain joins TRBV27 and TRBJ1-5, with 7 bases fitting TRBD1. The CDR3 length is 20 residues. The V gene end was trimmed by 6 bases and the J gene end by 0 bases; junction bases not matched to a gene: 20. The germline CDR1 and CDR2 sequences are MNHEY and SMNVEV (reference sequence). Here the CDR3 DNA reads TGTGCCAGCAGCCCCAACCGACAGGGTGGTTTAGGCGATAGCAATCAGCCCCAGCATTTT. It codes for CASSPNRQGGLGDSNQPQHF.

This clonotype has ten or more counts. The chain recombines TRBV12-3 or TRBV12-4 with TRBJ2-1, with TRBD2 matching 9 bases. V shed 2 bases and J 7 bases; nucleotides not matched to a gene: 9. This CDR3 has 16 amino acids. In DNA form, the CDR3 reads TGTGCCAGCAGTTTAATGGCGGGGGGGCCCGGGAATGAGCAGTTCTTC. It codes for CASSLMAGGPGNEQFF.

The chain employs TRBV5-1 and TRBJ2-3; 7 positions agree with TRBD1. This CDR3 has 14 residues. V dropped 6 bases and J dropped 1; count of bases not matched to a gene: 5. CDR1 is SGHRS and CDR2 is YFSETQ in the germline V gene. The CDR3 sequence: CASKAGGGTDTQYF. The CDR3 coding sequence is TGCGCCAGCAAGGCAGGGGGAGGCACAGATACGCAGTATTTT.

The chain links TRBV7-2 to TRBJ2-4; 9 bases fit TRBD2. The V segment lost 1 base and the J segment 2 bases; nucleotides outside the gene matches: 12. The CDR3 is 19 amino acids. The V gene's germline CDR1 is SGHTA and CDR2 FQGNSA. The CDR3, as DNA: TGTGCCAGCAGCTTAGTTCAAGCGGGGGGACTAGTAACCAAAAACATTCAGTACTTC. It is translated as CASSLVQAGGLVTKNIQYF.